This T cell receptor beta chain is from a study of neoadjuvant nivolumab and ipilimumab in lung cancer. Findings and caveats of the study: Compared with tumor-adjacent uninvolved lung, resected tumors showed greater richness and clonality. Only a single major-pathologic-response sample was available for clonality analysis. From pretherapy to surgery, tumor richness and clonality rose with dual therapy. Higher pretherapy blood TCR richness went with higher resected-tumor richness.

Germline CDR1 SGHRS, CDR2 YFSETQ. The junction had 13 bases not matched to a gene; V was cut back by 4 bases and J by 0 bases. This CDR3 has 18 amino acids. As to this clone: Antigen unknown.

The table came from immunoSEQ multiplex PCR; TCRdb's copy has only in-frame clones and leaves some out. The table shows just under 10,000 clones, with 81% occurring only once. This chain connects TRBV5-1 to TRBJ2-1, with 7 bases matching TRBD2. The material was peripheral blood, obtained before neoadjuvant nivolumab, alone or with ipilimumab. The origin of this receptor is an adult with non-small cell lung cancer. The CDR3 region has the DNA TGCGCCAGCAGCCCCCGCGTTAGCGGGCGGAGCTCCTACAATGAGCAGTTCTTC. Protein sequence: CASSPRVSGRSSYNEQFF.